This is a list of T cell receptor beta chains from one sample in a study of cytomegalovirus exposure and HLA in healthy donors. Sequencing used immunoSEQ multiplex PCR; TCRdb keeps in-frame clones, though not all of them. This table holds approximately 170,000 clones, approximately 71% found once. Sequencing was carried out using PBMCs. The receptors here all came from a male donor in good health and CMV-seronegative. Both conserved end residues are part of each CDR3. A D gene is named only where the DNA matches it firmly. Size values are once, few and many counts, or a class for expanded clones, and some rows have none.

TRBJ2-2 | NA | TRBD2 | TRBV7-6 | TGTGCCAGCAGCGGACGACTAGCGGGGAGGAACACCGGGGAGCTGTTTTTT | CASSGRLAGRNTGELFF
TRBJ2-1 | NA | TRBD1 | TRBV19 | TGTGCCAGTAGATGGGGGACAGGGGATGAGCAGTTCTTC | CASRWGTGDEQFF
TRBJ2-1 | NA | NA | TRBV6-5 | TGTGCCAGCAGGAGTACTGGTAGCTCCTACAATGAGCAGTTCTTC | CASRSTGSSYNEQFF
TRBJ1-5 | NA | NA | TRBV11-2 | TGTGCCAGCAGCTTATGGTGGGGGGGGAACCGAGATCAGCCCCAGCATTTT | CASSLWWGGNRDQPQHF
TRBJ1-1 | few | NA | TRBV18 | TGTGCCAGCTCACCAGACAGTTCTAACACTGAAGCTTTCTTT | CASSPDSSNTEAFF
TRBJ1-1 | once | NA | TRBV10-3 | TGTGCCATCAGTGACGGGAACACTGAAGCTTTCTTT | CAISDGNTEAFF
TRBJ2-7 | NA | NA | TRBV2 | TGTGCCAGCACCCGCCGGGATACCACCTACGAGCAGTACTTC | CASTRRDTTYEQYF
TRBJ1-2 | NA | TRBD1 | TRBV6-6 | TGTGCCAGCACCTCGGCAGGGGGCTATGGCTACACCTTC | CASTSAGGYGYTF
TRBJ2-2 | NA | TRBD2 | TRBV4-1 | TGCGCCAGCAGCCAAGTCGGACTAGCGGGGGGACCGGGGACCGGGGAGCTGTTTTTT | CASSQVGLAGGPGTGELFF
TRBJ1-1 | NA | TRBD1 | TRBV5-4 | TGTGCCAGCAGCTCGGGACAGCCGAACACTGAAGCTTTCTTT | CASSSGQPNTEAFF
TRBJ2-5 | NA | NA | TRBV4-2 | TGTGCCAGCAGCCCCGGGGGCGGGGGTTACCAAGAGACCCAGTACTTC | CASSPGGGGYQETQYF
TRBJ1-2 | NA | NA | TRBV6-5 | TGTGCCAGCAGACAGGGACCGCTTAACTATGGCTACACCTTC | CASRQGPLNYGYTF
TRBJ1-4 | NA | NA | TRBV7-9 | TGTGCCAGCAGCCGAGATGGTGAAAAACTGTTTTTT | CASSRDGEKLFF
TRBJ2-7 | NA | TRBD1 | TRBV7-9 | TGTGCCAGCAGCTTAGGGGACAGGCAGTACTTC | CASSLGDRQYF
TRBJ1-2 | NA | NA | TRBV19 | TGTGCCAGTAGTACGCCCGCTGGGGGGTTGGCGACCTACACCTTC | CASSTPAGGLATYTF
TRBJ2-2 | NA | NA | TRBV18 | TGTGCCAGCTCACCGGACTCCTTCAACACCGGGGAGCTGTTTTTT | CASSPDSFNTGELFF
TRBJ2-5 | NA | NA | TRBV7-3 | TGTGCCAGCAGCTTAACGTCGATACGGGGAGGACAAGAGACCCAGTACTTC | CASSLTSIRGGQETQYF
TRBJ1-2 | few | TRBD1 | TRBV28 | TGTGCCAGCAGACAACCACCCGGGACAGGGCCTAACTATGGCTACACCTTC | CASRQPPGTGPNYGYTF
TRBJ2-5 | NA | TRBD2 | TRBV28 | TGTGCCAGCAGTTCTGGACTAGCGGGACAAGAGACCCAGTACTTC | CASSSGLAGQETQYF
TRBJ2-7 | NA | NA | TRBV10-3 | TGTGCCACCCTGGGCAGCCACGGCTCCTACGAGCAGTACTTC | CATLGSHGSYEQYF
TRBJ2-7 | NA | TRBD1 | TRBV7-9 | TGTGCCAGCAGCTTAACCGGACAGGGGAGCGAGCAGTACTTC | CASSLTGQGSEQYF
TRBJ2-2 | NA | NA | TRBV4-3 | TGCGCCAGCAGCCAAGAACTAGGGGGGAGGGCGGGGACCGGGGAGCTGTTTTTT | CASSQELGGRAGTGELFF
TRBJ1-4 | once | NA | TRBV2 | TGTGCCAGCAGCCCTTCAAGGGAGAATGAAAAACTGTTTTTT | CASSPSRENEKLFF
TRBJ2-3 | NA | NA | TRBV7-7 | TGTGCCAGCAGCTTAAACCCAGGGTCAGATACGCAGTATTTT | CASSLNPGSDTQYF
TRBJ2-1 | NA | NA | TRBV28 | TGTGCCAGCAGTCCAGGCAGGCTAACCTACAATGAGCAGTTCTTC | CASSPGRLTYNEQFF
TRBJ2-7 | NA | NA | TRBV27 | TGTGCCAGCAGTTTATTGGAGACTAGCTACGAGCAGTACTTC | CASSLLETSYEQYF
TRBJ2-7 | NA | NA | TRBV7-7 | TGTGCCAGCAGCTTAGCGGACACTTCATGGCGGGCCAGGGCGGGGGAGCAGTACTTC | CASSLADTSWRARAGEQYF
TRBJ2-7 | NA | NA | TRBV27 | TGTGCCAGCAGCTACAGCTCAACCTACGAGCAGTACTTC | CASSYSSTYEQYF
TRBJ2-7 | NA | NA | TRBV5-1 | TGCGCCAGCAGCTCAGACCGGGGGTCGGAGGCCTACGAGCAGTACTTC | CASSSDRGSEAYEQYF
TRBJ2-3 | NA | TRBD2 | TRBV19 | TGTGCCAGTAGTATAGATCTGGAGGCGGGAGGGCCAGATACGCAGTATTTT | CASSIDLEAGGPDTQYF
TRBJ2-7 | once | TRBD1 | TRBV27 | TGTGCCAGCAGTCCAGCCTTTGGACAGGGTATGAACGAGCAGTACTTC | CASSPAFGQGMNEQYF
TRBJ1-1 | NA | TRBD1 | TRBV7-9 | TGTGCCAGCGGACACTTCGGGACAGGGACTGAAGCTTTCTTT | CASGHFGTGTEAFF
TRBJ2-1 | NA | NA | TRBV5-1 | TGCGCCAGCAGCTTGGGACTAGGTATGGGGAATGAGCAGTTCTTC | CASSLGLGMGNEQFF
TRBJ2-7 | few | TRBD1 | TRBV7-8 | TGTGCCGGGCAGGACAGGGGACCAACCTACGAGCAGTACTTC | CAGQDRGPTYEQYF
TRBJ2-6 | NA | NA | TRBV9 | TGTGCCAGCAGCGTCGGGGGACTGTCCTCTGGGGCCAACGTCCTGACTTTC | CASSVGGLSSGANVLTF
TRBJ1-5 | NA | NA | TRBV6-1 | TGTGCCAGCAGTTCAACAAATAAGGGGTCACCGCCCCAGCATTTT | CASSSTNKGSPPQHF
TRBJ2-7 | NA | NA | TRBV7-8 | TGTGCCAGCAGCATGCTTGTCGAGCAGTACTTC | CASSMLVEQYF
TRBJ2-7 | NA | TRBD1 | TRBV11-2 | TGTGCCAGCAGCGTCGGGACAGGGGTACACGAGCAGTACTTC | CASSVGTGVHEQYF
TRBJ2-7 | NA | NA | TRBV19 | TGTGCCAGTAGTTCCCCCGAAAGACTAGGATACGAGCAGTACTTC | CASSSPERLGYEQYF
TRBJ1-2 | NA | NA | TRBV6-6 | TGTGCCAGCAGCCGGGATCCTGACTATGGCTACACCTTC | CASSRDPDYGYTF
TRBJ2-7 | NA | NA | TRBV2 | TGTGCCAGCAGTTTTGACAGGTGTGTCGGGTACTTC | CASSFDRCVGYF
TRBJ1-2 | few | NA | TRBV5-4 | TGTGCCAGCAGCTTGTCACAGGTGTATGGCTACACCTTC | CASSLSQVYGYTF
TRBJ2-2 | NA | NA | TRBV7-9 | TGTGCCAGCAGCTTAGGCAGTTCGAACACCGGGGAGCTGTTTTTT | CASSLGSSNTGELFF
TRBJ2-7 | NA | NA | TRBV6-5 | TGTGCCAGCAGTTACTCCGCGGGGCATCAAACCTACGAGCAGTACTTC | CASSYSAGHQTYEQYF
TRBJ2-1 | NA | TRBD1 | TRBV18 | TGTGCCAGCTCCGGGACAGGGACGGGTTACAATGAGCAGTTCTTC | CASSGTGTGYNEQFF
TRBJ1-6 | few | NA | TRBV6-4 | TGTGCCAGCAGTGAAGTCACAGGCTCCTATAATTCACCCCTCCACTTT | CASSEVTGSYNSPLHF
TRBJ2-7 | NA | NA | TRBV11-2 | TGTGCCAGCAGCTCCGGGACTTTTTACGAGCAGTACTTC | CASSSGTFYEQYF
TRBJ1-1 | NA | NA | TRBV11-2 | TGTGCCAGCAGCCATAGTGCGGGGCGAGGCGGCACTGAAGCTTTCTTT | CASSHSAGRGGTEAFF
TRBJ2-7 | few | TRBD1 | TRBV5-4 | TGTGCCAGCAGCTTCTGGACAGGGGGCCTCCCCGAGCAGTACTTC | CASSFWTGGLPEQYF
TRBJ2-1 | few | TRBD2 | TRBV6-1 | TGTGCCAGCGTAACTAGCGGGATTGGTATATATGAGCAGTTCTTC | CASVTSGIGIYEQFF
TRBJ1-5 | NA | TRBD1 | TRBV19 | TGTGCCAGTAGTATCGTTACGGCAGGGGGTCAGCCCCAGCATTTT | CASSIVTAGGQPQHF
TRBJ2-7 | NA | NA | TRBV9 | TGTGCCAGCAGCGTAGGGGAATCGGGGGTGTACGAGCAGTACTTC | CASSVGESGVYEQYF
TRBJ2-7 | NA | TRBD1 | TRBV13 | TGTGCCAGCAGACTAGGACAGGGAGCCGAGCAGTACTTC | CASRLGQGAEQYF
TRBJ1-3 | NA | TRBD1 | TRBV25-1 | TGTGCCAGCAGTGAACAGGGGGCTGGAAACACCATATATTTT | CASSEQGAGNTIYF
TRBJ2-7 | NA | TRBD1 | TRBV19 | TGTGCCAGTAGTATAGGGACAGGGGCCTACGAGCAGTACTTC | CASSIGTGAYEQYF
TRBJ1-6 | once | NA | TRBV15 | TGTGCCACCAGCAGGACAGATAATTCACCCCTCCACTTT | CATSRTDNSPLHF
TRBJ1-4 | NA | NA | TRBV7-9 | TGTGCCAGCAGCTTAGGTAGTAATGAAAAACTGTTTTTT | CASSLGSNEKLFF